The present entry profiles one T cell receptor (beta chain) with its context. RNA was extracted with the RNeasy kit, and a quantity of 0.5 to 1 ug was reverse transcribed using random hexamers. Amplification of TCR beta CDR3 across 54 Vbeta and 13 Jbeta was performed with immunoSEQ multiplex PCR. TCRdb redid the calling of the immunoSEQ multiplex PCR reads with MiXCR, one entry per CDR3 protein. The sample lists approximately 190,000 distinct CDR3 sequences; 95% were seen once. This entry is derived from a study of CD8 T cells in Susac syndrome. About the research overall: Each patient with Susac syndrome, at the time of blood draw, was therapy-naive, on corticosteroids, or on intravenous immunoglobulin alone.

The sequenced material came from CD8+ T cells from PBMCs. The TCR sequence derives from a human donor with Susac syndrome.

The CDR3 DNA follows: TGTGCCAGCAGCTCTCGGACTAGCGTCACAGATACGCAGTATTTT. It encodes CASSSRTSVTDTQYF. This rearrangement joins TRBV7-6 to TRBJ2-3, with 9 positions matching TRBD2. V shed 4 bases, J shed 2 bases, and the junction held 4 bases outside the gene matches. Germline values: CDR1 SGHVS, CDR2 FNYEAQ. This CDR3 has 15 residues.